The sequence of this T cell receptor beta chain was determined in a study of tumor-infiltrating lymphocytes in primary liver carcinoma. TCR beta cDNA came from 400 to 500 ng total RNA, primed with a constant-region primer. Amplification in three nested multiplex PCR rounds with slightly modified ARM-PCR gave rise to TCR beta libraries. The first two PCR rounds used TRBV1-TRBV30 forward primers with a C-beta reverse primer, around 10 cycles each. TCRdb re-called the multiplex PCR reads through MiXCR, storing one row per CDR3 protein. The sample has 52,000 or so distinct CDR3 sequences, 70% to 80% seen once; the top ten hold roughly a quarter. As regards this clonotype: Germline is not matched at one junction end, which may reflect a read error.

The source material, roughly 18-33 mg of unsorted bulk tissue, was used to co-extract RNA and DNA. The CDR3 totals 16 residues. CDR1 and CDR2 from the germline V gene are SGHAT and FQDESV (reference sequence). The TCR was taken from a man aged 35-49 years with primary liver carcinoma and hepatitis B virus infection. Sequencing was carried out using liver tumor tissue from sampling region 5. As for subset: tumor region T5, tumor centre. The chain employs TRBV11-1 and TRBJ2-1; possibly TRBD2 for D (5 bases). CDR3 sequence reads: CASSPLVEDSHNEQFF. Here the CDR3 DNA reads TGTGCCAGCAGCCCCCTGGTGGAGGACTCCCACAATGAGCAGTTCTTC.